Presented here are 21 T cell receptor beta chains from one specimen sequenced in a study of Ad26.COV2.S vaccination and SARS-CoV-2 variants (dated by TCRdb to the early 2020s). What the treatment or condition label conveys for this sample: about 20 received Ad26.COV2.S at low or high dose, single or two shots; about five received placebo; per-sample allocation not given. For vaccine and placebo recipients, the sequenced repertoires came from samples collected on day 63 after the first injection. The library was obtained by the immunoSEQ multiplex PCR assay. TCRdb took this table from immuneACCESS and kept in-frame rearrangements with V and J called. Such tables lack part of the clones; where checked against another copy, unresolved V genes explain under half of the gap, and the rest is unexplained. For this sample the table gives 300,000 to 400,000 clones, of which about 89% were detected only once. Under 6% of the sample comes from the top ten.

The sample was peripheral blood, taken in a trial of Ad26.COV2.S vaccine versus placebo. The source is a person aged 18 to 65 who received the Ad26.COV2.S COVID-19 vaccine or a placebo.

The chain links TRBV3-1 (or the pseudogene TRBV3-2) to TRBJ2-1, with D possibly TRBD2 on 6 matching bases. The CDR3 is 15 amino acids. Trimming pared 3 bases from V and 2 bases from J, leaving 11 bases between. Germline CDR1 and CDR2: LGHDT and YNNKEL (reference sequence). CDR3 DNA: TGTGCCAGCAGCCACTTCCGGGGGACCTACAATGAGCAGTTCTTC. Translating gives CASSHFRGTYNEQFF.

The gene calls are TRBV19 and TRBJ1-5; the match to TRBD1 covers 7 bases. Germline loops: CDR1 LNHDA, CDR2 SQIVND (reference sequence). With V trimmed by 3 bases and J by 7 bases, 15 bases remained unmatched. The CDR3 totals 17 residues. CDR3 residues: CASSILPGQLPMQPQHF. In DNA form, the CDR3 reads TGTGCCAGTAGTATCCTGCCGGGACAGCTCCCTATGCAGCCCCAGCATTTT.

The chain uses TRBV4-1 and TRBJ2-5, with D maybe TRBD1 (7 bases). Per the germline V gene, CDR1 is MGHRA and CDR2 is YSYEKL. This CDR3 spans 16 amino acids. The V end lost 3 bases, the J end lost 5 bases, and 19 bases lay between the germline ends. The DNA of the CDR3 is TGCGCCAGCAGCCATACAGGGGCGAGTGGGGGGGAGACCCAGTACTTC. Its translation is CASSHTGASGGETQYF.

This clone was seen a few times. The rearrangement links TRBV28 to TRBJ2-7; 9 nucleotides align to TRBD1. CDR3 size: 15 residues. Germline lookup yields CDR1 MDHEN and CDR2 SYDVKM. The trim removed 6 bases at V and 1 base at J, leaving 7 bases unmatched. The chain's CDR3 is CASRGRGTGSYEQYF. The CDR3 DNA is TGTGCCAGCAGGGGGCGGGGGACAGGGTCCTACGAGCAGTACTTC.

The chain links TRBV7-3 to TRBJ2-1, with a weak D call TRBD1 (6 bases). The germline V and J ends were trimmed by 3 bases and 5 bases, with 17 bases remaining between them. CDR3 length equals 16 residues. The V gene's germline CDR1 is SGHTA and CDR2 FQGTGA. The CDR3 sequence is CASSLSARGHNNEQFF. The CDR3 nucleotides are TGTGCCAGCAGCTTGAGCGCCAGGGGTCACAACAATGAGCAGTTCTTC.

This chain uses TRBV3-1 (or the pseudogene TRBV3-2) with TRBJ1-6; the D is unclear. V was cut by 2 bases and J by 6 bases, with 8 bases left in between. This CDR3 contains 14 residues. Looked up from germline, CDR1 is LGHDT and CDR2 is YNNKEL (reference sequence). CDR3 DNA: TGTGCCAGCAGCCAATCACAGACTAATTCACCCCTCCACTTT. It is translated as CASSQSQTNSPLHF.

This clone came up once. V is TRBV6-6 and J is TRBJ1-3; possibly TRBD1 for D (6 bases). V lost 2 bases and J 4 bases, leaving 9 bases between the germline ends. The CDR3 runs to 14 residues. The V gene's germline CDR1 is MNHNY and CDR2 SVGAGI (reference sequence). The CDR3 loop reads CASSYEGVGNTIYF. CDR3 nucleotide sequence: TGTGCCAGCAGTTACGAGGGGGTAGGAAACACCATATATTTT.

The rearrangement joins TRBV28 to TRBJ1-1, with D hard to call. The ends were cut back, 10 bases at V and 3 bases at J, with 15 bases in the middle. The CDR3 is 13 residues long. Germline values: CDR1 MDHEN, CDR2 SYDVKM. This CDR3 reads CATQGKGYTEAFF. The CDR3 DNA follows: TGTGCCACCCAAGGAAAGGGTTACACTGAAGCTTTCTTT. The full variable domain, its missing parts supplied by reference TRBV28 and TRBJ1-1, is DVKVTQSSRYLVKRTGEKVFLECVQDMDHENMFWYRQDPGLGLRLIYFSYDVKMKEKGDIPEGYSVSREKKERFSLILESASTNQTSMYLCATQGKGYTEAFFGQGTRLTVV.

The chain couples TRBV7-9 to TRBJ2-7; TRBD2 aligns across 10 bases. Germline CDR1 and CDR2: SEHNR and FQNEAQ (reference sequence). J lost 2 bases, V lost 2 bases, and 9 bases had no gene match. The CDR3 is 17 residues long. The CDR3 reads CASSLWLAGALTYEQYF. CDR3 nucleotide sequence: TGTGCCAGCAGCTTATGGCTAGCGGGAGCCCTCACCTACGAGCAGTACTTC.

The gene calls are TRBV7-2 and TRBJ1-2; tentative D call: TRBD1 (6 bases). The CDR3 sequence is 14 residues long. Germline assignment: CDR1 SGHTA and CDR2 FQGNSA. With 5 bases removed from V and 1 base from J, the gap between germline ends came to 11 bases. The CDR3 DNA is TGTGCCAGCAGCACGACAGGCGTTAACTATGGCTACACCTTC. Its translation is CASSTTGVNYGYTF.

This clone was seen once. This chain joins TRBV2 and TRBJ1-5, with D unresolved. Per germline, CDR1 SNHLY and CDR2 FYNNEI. This CDR3 is 12 amino acids long. The V end was cut by 6 bases, the J end by 7 bases, with 10 bases between. This CDR3 reads CASRRLRQPQHF. The CDR3 DNA reads as TGTGCCAGCAGACGGTTGCGACAGCCCCAGCATTTT.

V and J are TRBV4-1 and TRBJ1-4, with D unclear. Per germline, CDR1 MGHRA and CDR2 YSYEKL. The CDR3 spans 13 residues. V was clipped by 0 bases and J by 3 bases, with 2 bases between them. The CDR3: CASSQDANEKLFF. CDR3 DNA sequence: TGCGCCAGCAGCCAAGACGCTAATGAAAAACTGTTTTTT.

The gene calls are TRBV7-9 and TRBJ1-1, with 8 bases aligning to TRBD1. Germline CDR1 SEHNR, CDR2 FQNEAQ (reference sequence). The junction had 10 bases not matched to a gene; V was cut back by 5 bases and J by 2 bases. The CDR3 consists of 16 residues. This chain's CDR3 is CASSPMGGQGNTEAFF. The CDR3 coding sequence is TGTGCCAGCAGCCCAATGGGCGGACAGGGAAACACTGAAGCTTTCTTT.

The V and J genes are TRBV27 and TRBJ2-7; 8 bases match TRBD2. The ends lost 2 bases at V and 7 bases at J; junction bases unmatched: 4. Germline-derived CDR1 and CDR2 are MNHEY and SMNVEV (reference sequence). The CDR3 extends over 13 amino acids. CDR3 bases: TGTGCCAGCAGTTTAACGACTAGCGAGGAGCAGTACTTC. Translation: CASSLTTSEEQYF.

Here the CDR3 reads CASSPTQGWEAFF. CDR3 nucleotides: TGTGCCAGCAGTCCTACGCAGGGCTGGGAAGCTTTCTTT. The J gene is TRBJ1-1, the V gene TRBV28, with D possibly being TRBD1 (5 bases). CDR1 is MDHEN, CDR2 SYDVKM, per germline. CDR3 length: 13 residues. Trimming took 5 bases from V and 8 from J, leaving 15 bases between them.

This clone has a handful of counts. The J gene is TRBJ2-7, the V gene TRBV3-1 (or the pseudogene TRBV3-2); 8 positions match TRBD1. The CDR3 totals 15 residues. In germline, CDR1 is LGHDT, CDR2 YNNKEL (reference sequence). V lost 4 bases, J lost 0 bases, and 5 bases stayed unmatched. CDR3: CASSLEGQGSYEQYF. Here the CDR3 DNA reads TGTGCCAGCAGCCTAGAAGGACAGGGCTCCTACGAGCAGTACTTC.

The chain recombines TRBV7-2 with TRBJ2-1, with 9 bases that match TRBD2. V shed 5 bases and J 8 bases; nucleotides not matched to a gene: 13. The CDR3 covers 16 residues. Germline CDR1 is SGHTA and CDR2 is FQGNSA. The CDR3 DNA is TGTGCCAGCAGCGAACAGGCCGGGACTAGCTTCCATGAGCAGTTCTTC. Translated, it gives CASSEQAGTSFHEQFF.

The gene calls are TRBV19 and TRBJ1-1; D is unclear. Trimming removed 5 bases at V and 8 bases at J, with 12 bases between. CDR3 length equals 12 residues. CDR1 is LNHDA, CDR2 SQIVND, per germline (reference sequence). For the CDR3, the DNA is TGTGCCAGTAGTCCCCTCTCGAACGAAGCTTTCTTT. Translation: CASSPLSNEAFF. The complete variable domain, with remaining parts taken from reference TRBV19 and TRBJ1-1, reads DGGITQSPKYLFRKEGQNVTLSCEQNLNHDAMYWYRQDPGQGLRLIYYSQIVNDFQKGDIAEGYSVSREKKESFPLTVTSAQKNPTAFYLCASSPLSNEAFFGQGTRLTVV.

The J gene is TRBJ2-3, the V gene TRBV19; D call uncertain. The CDR3 covers 12 residues. CDR1 LNHDA and CDR2 SQIVND come from the germline V gene (reference sequence). V was shortened by 3 bases and J by 3 bases, with 4 bases between the two germline ends. The CDR3 coding sequence is TGTGCCAGTAGTATCACGACAGATACGCAGTATTTT. Protein sequence: CASSITTDTQYF.

The V call is TRBV7-9, the J call TRBJ2-3; D unresolved. Germline CDR1 is SEHNR and CDR2 is FQNEAQ (reference sequence). This CDR3 contains 15 residues. V gave up 1 base and J gave up 2 bases, with 10 bases separating them. Here the CDR3 reads CASSLGAAYTDTQYF. CDR3 sequence (DNA): TGTGCCAGCAGCTTAGGGGCAGCATACACAGATACGCAGTATTTT.

The chain combines TRBV7-8 with TRBJ2-1; a weak D match, TRBD1 (5 bases). Germline CDR1 reads SGHVS; CDR2 reads FQNEAQ. The CDR3 is made up of 14 amino acids. Trimming removed 2 bases at V and 7 bases at J, with 12 bases between. In DNA, the CDR3 is TGTGCCAGCAGCTTACAGGGTCTAGTTAATGAGCAGTTCTTC. Translating gives CASSLQGLVNEQFF. Drawing the rest from reference TRBV7-8 and TRBJ2-1, the complete variable domain is GAGVSQSPRYKVAKRGQDVALRCDPISGHVSLFWYQQALGQGPEFLTYFQNEAQLDKSGLPSDRFFAERPEGSVSTLKIQRTQQEDSAVYLCASSLQGLVNEQFFGPGTRLTVL.